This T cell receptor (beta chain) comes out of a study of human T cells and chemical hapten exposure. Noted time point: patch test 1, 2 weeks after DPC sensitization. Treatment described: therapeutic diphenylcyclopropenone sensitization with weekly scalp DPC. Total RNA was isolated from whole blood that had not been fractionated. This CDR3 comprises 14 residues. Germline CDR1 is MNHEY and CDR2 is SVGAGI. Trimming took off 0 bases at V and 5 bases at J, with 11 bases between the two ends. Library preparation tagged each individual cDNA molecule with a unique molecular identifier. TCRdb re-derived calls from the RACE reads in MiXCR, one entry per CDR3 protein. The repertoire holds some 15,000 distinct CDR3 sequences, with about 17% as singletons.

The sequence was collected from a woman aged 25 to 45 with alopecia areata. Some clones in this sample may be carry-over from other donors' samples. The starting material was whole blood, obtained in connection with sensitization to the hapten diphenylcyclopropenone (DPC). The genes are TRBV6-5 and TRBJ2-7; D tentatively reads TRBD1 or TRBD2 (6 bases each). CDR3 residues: CASSYSRGVHEQYF. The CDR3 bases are TGTGCCAGCAGTTACTCGAGGGGGGTGCACGAGCAGTACTTC.